One and the same sample provided the 23 T cell receptor beta chains below, sequenced in a study of human T cells and chemical hapten exposure. Time point specified: patch test 1, 2 weeks after DPC sensitization. Sample treatment: therapeutic diphenylcyclopropenone sensitization with weekly scalp DPC. TCRdb used MiXCR to reprocess the RACE reads, holding one entry per CDR3 protein. The table records 150,000 to 200,000 distinct CDR3 sequences, 13% to 15% of them present only once. The sample here was whole blood, taken in connection with sensitization to the hapten diphenylcyclopropenone (DPC). The receptors were sampled from a woman in her twenties or thirties with alopecia areata. Some clones in this sample may be carry-over from other donors' samples.

This chain joins TRBV6-5 and TRBJ2-7; 10 bases are a match to TRBD2. The V gene's germline CDR1 is MNHEY and CDR2 SVGAGI. Unmatched junction bases numbered 6, after V lost 5 bases and J lost 5 bases. This CDR3 region has 14 residues. The DNA for the CDR3 is TGTGCCAGCAGTAGGGCTAGCGGGAGCAACGAGCAGTACTTC. Translating it yields CASSRASGSNEQYF.

The V call is TRBV28, the J call TRBJ1-4; weak D call: TRBD1 (5 bases). Germline CDR1 is MDHEN and CDR2 is SYDVKM. V was cut by 5 bases and J by 5 bases, with 12 bases left in between. The CDR3 has 14 amino acids. The CDR3 spells CASSGGAGNEKLFF. DNA of the CDR3: TGTGCCAGCAGTGGCGGGGCAGGGAATGAAAAACTGTTTTTT.

J is TRBJ1-5 and V is TRBV11-2; D might be TRBD1 (5 bases). The CDR3 loop spans 14 amino acids. CDR1 is SGHAT and CDR2 is FQNNGV in the germline V gene. Trimming pared 0 bases from V and 11 bases from J, leaving 14 bases between. The CDR3 spells CASSLDGRQGAQHF. CDR3 DNA: TGTGCCAGCAGCTTAGATGGCCGTCAAGGGGCCCAGCATTTT. The entire variable domain, with the rest obtained from reference TRBV11-2 and TRBJ1-5, is as follows: EAGVAQSPRYKIIEKRQSVAFWCNPISGHATLYWYQQILGQGPKLLIQFQNNGVVDDSQLPKDRFSAERLKGVDSTLKIQPAKLEDSAVYLCASSLDGRQGAQHFGDGTRLSIL.

This clonotype was observed a handful of times. The CDR3 nucleotides are TGCGCCAGCAGCTTGGACAGCTCCTACAATGAGCAGTTCTTC. Translation: CASSLDSSYNEQFF. The chain uses TRBV5-1 and TRBJ2-1; D unresolved. V lost 0 bases, J lost 0 bases, and 4 bases lay in between. The CDR3 runs 14 residues. Germline CDR1 is SGHRS and CDR2 is YFSETQ.

The chain joins TRBV28 to TRBJ1-4; 9 positions match TRBD1. Unmatched junction bases numbered 5, after V lost 5 bases and J lost 4 bases. There are 15 residues in the CDR3. Germline lookup yields CDR1 MDHEN and CDR2 SYDVKM. In DNA, the CDR3 is TGTGCCAGCAGTGGGTGGACAGGGGTTAATGAAAAACTGTTTTTT. Protein: CASSGWTGVNEKLFF.

The sample holds a few counts of this clonotype. This sequence joins TRBV29-1 and TRBJ2-7; D unresolved. V was shortened by 1 base and J by 9 bases, with 16 bases between the two germline ends. The CDR3 runs 13 residues. Germline V gene lookup returns CDR1 SQVTM and CDR2 ANQGSEA. The CDR3 coding sequence is TGCAGCGTTGAAGGGGTCGGGTCTACGAGGCAGTACTTC. Residues: CSVEGVGSTRQYF.

This clonotype appeared many times. The gene calls are TRBV6-4 and TRBJ1-6; tentative D call: TRBD1 (5 bases). V was pared by 6 bases and J by 10 bases, with 13 bases between. Germline loops: CDR1 MRHNA, CDR2 SNTAGT. This CDR3 has 13 residues. In DNA, the CDR3 is TGTGCCAGCAGAAAGGGACTCGGGTCACCCCTCCACTTT. Translated, it gives CASRKGLGSPLHF.

V gene TRBV20-1 combines with J gene TRBJ1-1, with 7 nucleotides matching TRBD1. CDR1 and CDR2 from the germline V gene are DFQATT and SNEGSKA (reference sequence). The ends lost 2 bases at V and 1 base at J; junction bases unmatched: 4. The CDR3 runs to 14 residues. The CDR3 sequence is CSARRDRRNTEAFF. As DNA, the CDR3 is TGCAGTGCTAGACGGGACAGAAGGAACACTGAAGCTTTCTTT.

This clonotype was found a few times. The rearrangement links TRBV2 to TRBJ1-1, with 11 nucleotides matching TRBD1. This CDR3 contains 13 residues. The germline V gene encodes CDR1 SNHLY and CDR2 FYNNEI. The junction had 6 bases not matched to a gene; V was cut back by 11 bases and J by 4 bases. The CDR3 nucleotides read TGTGCCGGGTGGACAGGGGGCCCCACTGAAGCTTTCTTT. It yields the protein CAGWTGGPTEAFF.

This sequence joins TRBV7-2 and TRBJ2-1; D gene uncertain. Germline V CDR1 and CDR2: SGHTA, FQGNSA. The germline V and J ends were trimmed by 5 bases and 8 bases, with 10 bases remaining between them. The CDR3 has 12 amino acids. CDR3 in amino acids: CASSPHPDEQFF. The CDR3 DNA is TGTGCCAGCAGCCCCCACCCCGATGAGCAGTTCTTC.

Only a few counts were recorded for this clonotype. This chain uses TRBV12-3 or TRBV12-4 with TRBJ2-2; D possibly corresponds to TRBD2 (5 bases). Deletions cut 5 bases from V and 6 bases from J, with 13 bases between. The CDR3 totals 14 residues. The CDR3 loop is CASSPQLGSGELFF. CDR3 nucleotides: TGTGCCAGCAGTCCCCAACTAGGGTCCGGGGAGCTGTTTTTT.

The chain is built from TRBV6-1 and TRBJ2-7, with 7 nucleotides matching TRBD1. Germline CDR1 reads MNHNS; CDR2 reads SASEGT. The junction had 12 bases not matched to a gene; V was cut back by 3 bases and J by 13 bases. This CDR3 comprises 13 residues. CDR3 amino acids: CASSETGDRAYYF. Written as DNA, the CDR3 is TGTGCCAGCAGTGAGACGGGCGACAGGGCTTACTACTTC.

This clonotype was detected only a few times. The J gene is TRBJ2-1, the V gene TRBV28, with D possibly TRBD2 on 6 matching bases. V lost 9 bases and J 8 bases, leaving 20 bases between the germline ends. This CDR3 region has 14 residues. Germline CDR1 reads MDHEN; CDR2 reads SYDVKM. DNA of the CDR3: TGTGCCAGTCTCGGACCTCAGGAGGGCGATGAGCAGTTCTTC. This encodes CASLGPQEGDEQFF. Complete variable domain (other parts from reference TRBV28 and TRBJ2-1): DVKVTQSSRYLVKRTGEKVFLECVQDMDHENMFWYRQDPGLGLRLIYFSYDVKMKEKGDIPEGYSVSREKKERFSLILESASTNQTSMYLCASLGPQEGDEQFFGPGTRLTVL.

The chain has TRBV30 and TRBJ1-6; D unresolved. The V end was cut by 2 bases, the J end by 14 bases, with 16 bases between. The CDR3 is 13 amino acids. Per germline, CDR1 GTSNPN and CDR2 SVGIG (reference sequence). The CDR3 sequence is CAWSRIAQEALHF. The CDR3 nucleotides are TGTGCCTGGAGTCGAATAGCCCAAGAGGCCCTCCACTTT.

The rearrangement links TRBV4-3 to TRBJ2-3; perhaps TRBD2 as D (5 bases). V was pared by 0 bases and J by 2 bases, with 12 bases between. Germline-derived CDR1 and CDR2 are LGHNA and YSLEER. The CDR3 contains 16 residues. CDR3 DNA sequence: TGCGCCAGCAGCCAAGAAATTGACTATTTCACAGATACGCAGTATTTT. Amino acid sequence: CASSQEIDYFTDTQYF.

This clonotype appeared a few times. The chain combines TRBV9 with TRBJ1-1; D not resolved. This CDR3 is built from 12 residues. V was trimmed by 0 bases and J by 7 bases, leaving 7 bases between them. Germline assignment: CDR1 SGDLS and CDR2 YYNGEE. CDR3 coding DNA: TGTGCCAGCAGCGTAGGGGGTGATGAAGCTTTCTTT. It codes for CASSVGGDEAFF.

The chain recombines TRBV20-1 with TRBJ2-7; 9 positions match TRBD2. This CDR3 spans 15 amino acids. J was trimmed by 2 bases and V by 6 bases; bases with no gene match: 11. Germline-derived CDR1 and CDR2 are DFQATT and SNEGSKA (reference sequence). CDR3 amino acids: CSALGPGLATYEQYF. The CDR3 coding sequence is TGCAGTGCCCTCGGGCCGGGACTAGCCACCTACGAGCAGTACTTC.

This clonotype occurred a few times. This chain joins TRBV6-6 and TRBJ2-7, with unresolved D. The CDR3 consists of 15 residues. Germline V CDR1 and CDR2: MNHNY, SVGAGI (reference sequence). V shed 3 bases and J shed 2 bases, with 14 bases lying between them. CDR3 sequence reads: CASSYNAGDAYEQYF. The CDR3 bases are TGTGCCAGCAGTTATAATGCTGGCGATGCCTACGAGCAGTACTTC.

There are a few counts of this clonotype. The chain has TRBV7-8 and TRBJ2-1, with a tentative D call TRBD1 (5 bases). Looked up from germline, CDR1 is SGHVS and CDR2 is FQNEAQ. The CDR3 is made up of 18 amino acids. The ends were cut back, 0 bases at V and 7 bases at J, with 22 bases in the middle. The CDR3 spells CASSLAAGWYSPVNEQFF. For the CDR3, the DNA is TGTGCCAGCAGCTTAGCCGCAGGGTGGTATTCCCCTGTGAATGAGCAGTTCTTC.

The chain uses TRBV10-3 and TRBJ2-3, with D possibly being TRBD2 (6 bases). Germline values: CDR1 ENHRY, CDR2 SYGVKD. The CDR3 is 13 amino acids. Trimming cost V 6 bases and J 6 bases, with 13 bases left between them. CDR3 in DNA: TGTGCCATCAGCCGGGACTTATCGGATACGCAGTATTTT. This codes for CAISRDLSDTQYF.

DNA of the CDR3: TGTGCCAGCAGCTTAACCCCAGGGGACAATCAGCCCCAGCATTTT. Translating gives CASSLTPGDNQPQHF. The V call is TRBV7-2, the J call TRBJ1-5, with D perhaps TRBD1 (6 bases). The CDR3 is 15 residues long. Germline CDR1 reads SGHTA; CDR2 reads FQGNSA. Trimming took 2 bases from V and 3 from J, leaving 11 bases between them. The variable domain in full, completed from reference TRBV7-2 and TRBJ1-5, reads GAGVSQSPSNKVTEKGKDVELRCDPISGHTALYWYRQSLGQGLEFLIYFQGNSAPDKSGLPSDRFSAERTGGSVSTLTIQRTQQEDSAVYLCASSLTPGDNQPQHFGDGTRLSIL.

Ten or more counts support this clonotype. The genes are TRBV11-2 and TRBJ2-3; the match to TRBD2 covers 10 bases. Per germline, CDR1 SGHAT and CDR2 FQNNGV. The CDR3 covers 16 residues. Unmatched junction bases numbered 8, after V lost 5 bases and J lost 3 bases. The CDR3 DNA sequence: TGTGCCAGCAGCATCACACCGGGACTAGCGACAGATACGCAGTATTTT. It specifies CASSITPGLATDTQYF.

This chain links TRBV5-1 with TRBJ2-7, with D perhaps matching TRBD2 (5 bases). Germline values: CDR1 SGHRS, CDR2 YFSETQ. Trimming shortened V by 4 bases and J by 0 bases, and 11 bases separated the two germline ends. The CDR3 is 14 residues long. The CDR3 sequence is CASSPTSNSYEQYF. CDR3 nucleotides: TGCGCCAGCAGCCCCACTAGTAACTCCTACGAGCAGTACTTC.